The 9 T cell receptor beta chains in this list originate from one sample, sequenced in a study of identifying expanded T cells in peripheral blood. Using immunoSEQ multiplex PCR, the repertoire was profiled, and TCRdb retains in-frame clones only, with some absent. The sample has some 72,000 clones; roughly 90% are singletons. Sequencing input: blood. These receptor sequences come from a person between 18 and 69 years old in good health.

The chain combines TRBV9 with TRBJ2-1; possibly TRBD2 for D (5 bases). Between the trimmed V and J ends, which lost 0 bases and 0 bases, there was a span of 16 bases. CDR1 and CDR2 from the germline V gene are SGDLS and YYNGEE. The CDR3 totals 18 residues. CDR3 region: CASSVEASPSFSYNEQFF. CDR3 bases: TGTGCCAGCAGCGTAGAGGCTAGCCCTTCCTTCTCCTACAATGAGCAGTTCTTC. The full variable domain, completed using reference TRBV9 and TRBJ2-1, is DSGVTQTPKHLITATGQRVTLRCSPRSGDLSVYWYQQSLDQGLQFLIQYYNGEERAKGNILERFSAQQFPDLHSELNLSSLELGDSALYFCASSVEASPSFSYNEQFFGPGTRLTVL.

The chain is built from TRBV5-4 and TRBJ2-6, with a tentative D call TRBD2 (6 bases). CDR1 is SGHNT and CDR2 is YYREEE in the germline V gene (reference sequence). The CDR3 runs 18 residues. V lost 3 bases and J 0 bases, leaving 16 bases between the germline ends. The CDR3 coding sequence is TGTGCCAGCAGCTCGGGGGACCCTACAATCTCTGGGGCCAACGTCCTGACTTTC. This sequence encodes CASSSGDPTISGANVLTF. Complete variable domain (other parts from reference TRBV5-4 and TRBJ2-6): ETGVTQSPTHLIKTRGQQVTLRCSSQSGHNTVSWYQQALGQGPQFIFQYYREEENGRGNFPPRFSGLQFPNYSSELNVNALELDDSALYLCASSSGDPTISGANVLTFGAGSRLTVL.

The chain has TRBV5-6 and TRBJ1-2; D is perhaps TRBD1 (5 bases). Trimming took 6 bases from V and 8 from J, leaving 23 bases between them. CDR3 size: 15 residues. The V gene's germline CDR1 is SGHDT and CDR2 YYEEEE. CDR3 in DNA: TGTGCCAGCACCGTGTGGGACCGAGCGGTTGGGGGCTACACCTTC. It translates to CASTVWDRAVGGYTF.

V is TRBV14 and J is TRBJ2-5; tentative D call: TRBD2 (7 bases). The CDR3 loop spans 15 amino acids. V was shortened by 1 base and J by 3 bases, with 12 bases between the two germline ends. CDR1 and CDR2 (germline): SGHDN, FVKESK. CDR3: CASSQAWGGKETQYF. DNA for the CDR3: TGTGCCAGCAGCCAAGCCTGGGGGGGCAAAGAGACCCAGTACTTC.

The gene calls are TRBV5-1 and TRBJ2-7; no definite D call. The CDR3 contains 12 residues. Germline assignment: CDR1 SGHRS and CDR2 YFSETQ. Trimming took 0 bases from V and 12 from J, leaving 13 bases between them. The CDR3 DNA is TGCGCCAGCAGCTTGGGAGACGCTCTATCGTACTTC. This encodes CASSLGDALSYF.

This clone was observed a single time. The chain links TRBV7-2 to TRBJ1-1, with D maybe TRBD1 (5 bases). Per germline, CDR1 SGHTA and CDR2 FQGNSA. This CDR3 comprises 15 residues. Trimming stripped 5 bases from V and 3 bases from J, with 16 bases between. The CDR3 DNA follows: TGTGCCAGCAGCCGCCACGGGGGGATGGACACTGAAGCTTTCTTT. This gives the protein CASSRHGGMDTEAFF.

V gene TRBV4-3 combines with J gene TRBJ1-3; weak D call: TRBD1 (5 bases). Looked up from germline, CDR1 is LGHNA and CDR2 is YSLEER. Deletions cut 4 bases from V and 0 bases from J, with 13 bases between. This CDR3 spans 16 amino acids. For the CDR3, the DNA is TGCGCCAGCAGCCTCTTAGGGGCCGTCTCTGGAAACACCATATATTTT. This sequence encodes CASSLLGAVSGNTIYF.

This chain joins TRBV2 and TRBJ2-3, with TRBD2 matching over 10 bases. Unmatched junction bases numbered 8, after V lost 10 bases and J lost 4 bases. The CDR3 loop spans 14 amino acids. In germline, CDR1 is SNHLY, CDR2 FYNNEI. Written as DNA, the CDR3 is TGTGCCATACCCTCAGCGGGGGGGCCAGATACGCAGTATTTT. Amino acid sequence: CAIPSAGGPDTQYF.

The gene calls are TRBV5-5 and TRBJ1-2; D ambiguous. CDR1 and CDR2 (germline): SGHKS, YYEKEE (reference sequence). With 1 base removed from V and 1 base from J, the gap between germline ends came to 5 bases. The CDR3 spans 13 residues. CDR3 in DNA: TGTGCCAGCAGCTTGAACGGTAACTATGGCTACACCTTC. Protein product: CASSLNGNYGYTF.